Described below is a single T cell receptor beta chain sequence and its context. Trimming removed 6 bases from V and 0 bases from J, with 5 bases in between. Germline values: CDR1 LNHDA, CDR2 SQIVND (reference sequence). CDR3 length: 12 amino acids. The data were taken from a study of control samples from healthy donors and cancer patients. This table comes from immunoSEQ multiplex PCR, and its TCRdb copy is limited to in-frame clones, with some not included. This repertoire shows about 15,000 clones, roughly 80% found once; its top ten account for 17%. This receptor was taken from a female donor with lung cancer. Material: formalin-fixed, paraffin-embedded tissue. The chain links TRBV19 to TRBJ1-1, with unresolved D. The CDR3 loop is CASSRLNTEAFF. The CDR3 coding sequence is TGTGCCAGTAGCCGCCTGAACACTGAAGCTTTCTTT. Variable domain in full (rest from reference TRBV19 and TRBJ1-1): DGGITQSPKYLFRKEGQNVTLSCEQNLNHDAMYWYRQDPGQGLRLIYYSQIVNDFQKGDIAEGYSVSREKKESFPLTVTSAQKNPTAFYLCASSRLNTEAFFGQGTRLTVV.